A selection of T cell receptor beta chains follows, all from one sample in a study of cytomegalovirus exposure and HLA in healthy donors. Profiling relied on immunoSEQ multiplex PCR, and the TCRdb table lists in-frame clones only, not all of them. The sample lists over 150,000 clones; 70% to 80% were seen once. The sample comprised PBMCs. The receptors were gathered from a man aged 40-49 years in good health and CMV-seronegative. The CDR3 runs from the conserved cysteine through the conserved F or W. The D gene is left open where the match is weak.

.	15	TRBJ2-5	TRBV28	CASSPHFGGTETQYF
TRBD2	17	TRBJ2-1	TRBV4-1	CASSQDPSGRNYNEQFF
.	14	TRBJ1-6	TRBV6-4	CASSDTTGNSPLHF
.	15	TRBJ1-6	TRBV5-1	CASGEGESYNSPLHF
TRBD1	15	TRBJ2-5	TRBV5-6	CASSPSDRVGETQYF
TRBD1	17	TRBJ1-1	TRBV7-9	CASSRTTGGRMNTEAFF
.	15	TRBJ1-6	TRBV30	CAWKMDSLLNSPLHF
.	15	TRBJ2-1	TRBV27	CASSGAGASYNEQFF
.	15	TRBJ1-6	TRBV30	CAWSVLAATNSPLHF
TRBD1	12	TRBJ1-2	TRBV2	CASSGDRYGYTF
TRBD2	15	TRBJ2-5	TRBV7-7	CASSSGSGEKETQYF
.	15	TRBJ2-1	TRBV7-9	CASSAQGGSYNEQFF
.	14	TRBJ2-3	TRBV5-1	CASSLSQDTDTQYF
.	15	TRBJ2-6	TRBV19	CASSIRTAGANVLTF
.	16	TRBJ2-2	TRBV19	CASSIDGDKNTGELFF
TRBD1	15	TRBJ1-3	TRBV29-1	CSVGDSTGSGNTIYF